Described below is a single T cell receptor beta chain sequence and its context. These data are taken from a study of blood T cell repertoires in COVID-19. Repertoires were generated with immunoSEQ multiplex PCR, while TCRdb's copy carries only in-frame clones and drops some. Of about 320,000 clones in the sample, 90% were seen once. The V gene end was trimmed by 2 bases and the J gene end by 0 bases; junction bases not matched to a gene: 9. CDR3 length equals 16 residues. The V gene's germline CDR1 is GTSNPN and CDR2 SVGIG (reference sequence). The TCR comes from a man aged 60 to 69 who had recovered from COVID-19. The chain couples TRBV30 to TRBJ2-7; 8 bases map to TRBD1. The sample taken for sequencing was PBMCs or T cells enriched from blood (not recorded which). As DNA, the CDR3 is TGTGCCTGGAGTTTAAGCCCCGGGACAGGCTCCTACGAGCAGTACTTC. The encoded protein is CAWSLSPGTGSYEQYF.